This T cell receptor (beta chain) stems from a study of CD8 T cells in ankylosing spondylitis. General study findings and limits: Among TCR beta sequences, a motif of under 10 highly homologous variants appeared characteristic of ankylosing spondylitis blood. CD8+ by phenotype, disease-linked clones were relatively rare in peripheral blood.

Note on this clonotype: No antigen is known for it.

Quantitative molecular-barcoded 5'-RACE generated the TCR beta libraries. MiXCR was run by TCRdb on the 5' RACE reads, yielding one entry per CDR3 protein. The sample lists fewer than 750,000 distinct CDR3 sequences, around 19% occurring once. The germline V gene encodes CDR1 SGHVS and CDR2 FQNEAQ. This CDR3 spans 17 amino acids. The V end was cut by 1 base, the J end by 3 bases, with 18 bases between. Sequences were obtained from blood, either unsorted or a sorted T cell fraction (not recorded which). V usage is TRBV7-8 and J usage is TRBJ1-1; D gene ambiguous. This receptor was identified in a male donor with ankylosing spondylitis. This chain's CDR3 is CASSLGALYSSDTEAFF. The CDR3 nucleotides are TGTGCCAGCAGCTTAGGGGCCCTCTACTCTTCGGACACTGAAGCTTTCTTT.